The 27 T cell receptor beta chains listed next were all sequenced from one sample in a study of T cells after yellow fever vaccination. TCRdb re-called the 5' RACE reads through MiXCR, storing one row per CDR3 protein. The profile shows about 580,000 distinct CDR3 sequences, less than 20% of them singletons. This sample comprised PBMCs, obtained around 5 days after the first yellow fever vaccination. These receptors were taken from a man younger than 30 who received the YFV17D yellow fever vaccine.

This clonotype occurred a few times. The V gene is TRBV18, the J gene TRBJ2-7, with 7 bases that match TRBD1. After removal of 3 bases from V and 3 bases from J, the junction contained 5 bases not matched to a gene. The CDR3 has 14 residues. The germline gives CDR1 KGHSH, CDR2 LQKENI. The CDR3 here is CASSPRQGHYEQYV. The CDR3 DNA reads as TGTGCCAGCTCACCTCGACAGGGCCACTACGAGCAGTACGTC.

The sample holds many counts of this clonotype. CDR3 nucleotide sequence: TGTGCCAGCAGCCAGACTTACAATGAGCAGTTCTTC. Residues: CASSQTYNEQFF. V is TRBV12-3 or TRBV12-4 and J is TRBJ2-1; D is unclear. V shed 6 bases and J shed 4 bases, with 7 bases lying between them. This CDR3 has 12 residues.

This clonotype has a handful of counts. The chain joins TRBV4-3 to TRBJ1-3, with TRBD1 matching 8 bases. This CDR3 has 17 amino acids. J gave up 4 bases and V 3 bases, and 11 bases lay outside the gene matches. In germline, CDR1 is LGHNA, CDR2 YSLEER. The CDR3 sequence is CASSQEGQGLSGNTIYF. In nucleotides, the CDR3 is TGCGCCAGCAGCCAGGAAGGACAGGGCCTCTCGGGAAACACCATATATTTT.

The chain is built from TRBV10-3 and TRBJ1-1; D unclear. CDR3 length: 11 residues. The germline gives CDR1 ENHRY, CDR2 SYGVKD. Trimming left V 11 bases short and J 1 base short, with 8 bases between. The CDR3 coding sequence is TGTGCCTCCCTGGCGAACACTGAAGCTTTCTTT. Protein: CASLANTEAFF.

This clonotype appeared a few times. The CDR3 is CSASGASGHSGANVLTF. The CDR3 nucleotides read TGCAGTGCTAGTGGGGCATCCGGACACTCTGGGGCCAACGTCCTGACTTTC. The J gene is TRBJ2-6, the V gene TRBV20-1; a possible D gene is TRBD1 (5 bases). Germline-derived CDR1 and CDR2 are DFQATT and SNEGSKA (reference sequence). V dropped 3 bases and J dropped 0 bases, with 15 bases sitting between them. The CDR3 length is 17 residues.

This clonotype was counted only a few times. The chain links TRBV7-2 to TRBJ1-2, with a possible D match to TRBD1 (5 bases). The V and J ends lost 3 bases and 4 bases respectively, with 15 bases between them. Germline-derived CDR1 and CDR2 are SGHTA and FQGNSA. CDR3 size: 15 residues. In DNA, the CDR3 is TGTGCCAGCAGCTTTCGTATCGACAGCTTCTATGGCTACACCTTC. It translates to CASSFRIDSFYGYTF.

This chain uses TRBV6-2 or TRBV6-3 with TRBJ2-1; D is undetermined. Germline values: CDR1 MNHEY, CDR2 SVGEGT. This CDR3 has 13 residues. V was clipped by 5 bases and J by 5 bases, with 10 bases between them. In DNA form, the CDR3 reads TGTGCCAGCAGTAAGGGATCGGACAATGAGCAGTTCTTC. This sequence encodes CASSKGSDNEQFF.

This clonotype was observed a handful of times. Here the CDR3 DNA reads TGCAGCGTTTTGATCCAGAGCAATCAGCCCCAGCATTTT. Translation: CSVLIQSNQPQHF. The chain couples TRBV29-1 to TRBJ1-5; no reliable D call. The V end lost 5 bases, the J end lost 1 base, and 9 bases lay between the germline ends. Germline CDR1 SQVTM, CDR2 ANQGSEA. The CDR3 covers 13 residues.

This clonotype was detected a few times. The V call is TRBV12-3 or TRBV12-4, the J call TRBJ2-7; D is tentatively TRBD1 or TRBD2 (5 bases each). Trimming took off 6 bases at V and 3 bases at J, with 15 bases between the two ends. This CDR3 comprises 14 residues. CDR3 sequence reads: CASRPGTRFYEQYF. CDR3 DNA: TGTGCCAGCAGGCCCGGGACGAGGTTCTACGAGCAGTACTTC.

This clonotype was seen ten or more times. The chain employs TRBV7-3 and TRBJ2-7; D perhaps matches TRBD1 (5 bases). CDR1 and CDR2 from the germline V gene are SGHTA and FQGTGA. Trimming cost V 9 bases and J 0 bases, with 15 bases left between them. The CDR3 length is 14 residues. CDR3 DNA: TGTGCCAGTCCCGTACAGGAAAGCTCCTACGAGCAGTACTTC. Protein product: CASPVQESSYEQYF.

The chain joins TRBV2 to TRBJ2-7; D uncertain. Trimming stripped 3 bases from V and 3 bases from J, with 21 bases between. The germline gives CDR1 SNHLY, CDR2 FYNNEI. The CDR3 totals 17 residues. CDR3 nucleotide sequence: TGTGCCAGCAGTGAGAGTCTCCGGTCTTGGGCCTTCTACGAGCAGTACTTC. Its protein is CASSESLRSWAFYEQYF. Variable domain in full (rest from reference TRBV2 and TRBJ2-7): EPEVTQTPSHQVTQMGQEVILRCVPISNHLYFYWYRQILGQKVEFLVSFYNNEISEKSEIFDDQFSVERPDGSNFTLKIRSTKLEDSAMYFCASSESLRSWAFYEQYFGPGTRLTVT.

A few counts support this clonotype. CDR3 DNA sequence: TGTGCCAGCAGCGTAGTGAAGGGTCCGTCAGATACGCAGTATTTT. Its protein product is CASSVVKGPSDTQYF. The V and J genes are TRBV9 and TRBJ2-3; D is unresolved. The V end was cut by 0 bases, the J end by 4 bases, with 12 bases between. Germline-derived CDR1 and CDR2 are SGDLS and YYNGEE. The CDR3 totals 15 residues. Combining the CDR3 with reference TRBV9 and TRBJ2-3 gives the whole variable domain DSGVTQTPKHLITATGQRVTLRCSPRSGDLSVYWYQQSLDQGLQFLIQYYNGEERAKGNILERFSAQQFPDLHSELNLSSLELGDSALYFCASSVVKGPSDTQYFGPGTRLTVL.

The CDR3 nucleotides read TGTGCCAGCAGTTACTCGTTGGGCCACCCCACCGGGGAGCTGTTTTTT. Translated: CASSYSLGHPTGELFF. This rearrangement joins TRBV6-5 to TRBJ2-2; D ambiguous. V was shortened by 0 bases and J by 4 bases, with 12 bases between the two germline ends. CDR1 is MNHEY and CDR2 is SVGAGI in the germline V gene. The CDR3 contains 16 residues.

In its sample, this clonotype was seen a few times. The CDR3 sequence: CASSSGQLNQPQHF. Here the CDR3 DNA reads TGTGCCAGCAGTTCGGGACAGCTAAATCAGCCCCAGCATTTT. V is TRBV6-5 and J is TRBJ1-5, with 7 bases matching TRBD1. V dropped 4 bases and J dropped 4; count of bases not matched to a gene: 4. This CDR3 has 14 residues. Germline assignment: CDR1 MNHEY and CDR2 SVGAGI.

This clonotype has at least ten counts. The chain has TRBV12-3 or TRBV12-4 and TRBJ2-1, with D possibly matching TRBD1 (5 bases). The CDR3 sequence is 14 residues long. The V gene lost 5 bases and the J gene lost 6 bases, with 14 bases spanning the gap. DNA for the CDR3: TGTGCCAGCAGTCACCAGGGTACGCGCAATGAGCAGTTCTTC. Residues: CASSHQGTRNEQFF.

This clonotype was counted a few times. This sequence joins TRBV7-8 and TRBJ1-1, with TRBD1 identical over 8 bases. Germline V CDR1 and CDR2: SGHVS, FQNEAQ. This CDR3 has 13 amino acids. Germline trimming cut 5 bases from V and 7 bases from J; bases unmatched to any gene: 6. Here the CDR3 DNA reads TGTGCCAGCAGCCCGGCGGGACAGGTTGAAGCTTTCTTT. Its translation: CASSPAGQVEAFF. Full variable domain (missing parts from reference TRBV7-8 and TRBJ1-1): GAGVSQSPRYKVAKRGQDVALRCDPISGHVSLFWYQQALGQGPEFLTYFQNEAQLDKSGLPSDRFFAERPEGSVSTLKIQRTQQEDSAVYLCASSPAGQVEAFFGQGTRLTVV.

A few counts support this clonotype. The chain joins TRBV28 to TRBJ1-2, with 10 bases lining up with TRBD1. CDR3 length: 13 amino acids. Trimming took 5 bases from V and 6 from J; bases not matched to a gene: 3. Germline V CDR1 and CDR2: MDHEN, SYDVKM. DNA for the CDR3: TGTGCCAGCAGTGTCGGGACAGGGGATGGCTACACCTTC. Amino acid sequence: CASSVGTGDGYTF.

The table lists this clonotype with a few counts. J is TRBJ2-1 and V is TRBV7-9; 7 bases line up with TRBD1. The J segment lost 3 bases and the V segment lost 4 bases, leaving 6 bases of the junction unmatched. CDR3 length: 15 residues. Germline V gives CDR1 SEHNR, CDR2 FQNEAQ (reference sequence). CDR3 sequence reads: CASSYLGDSYNEQFF. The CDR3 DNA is TGTGCCAGCAGCTACCTTGGGGACAGCTACAATGAGCAGTTCTTC.

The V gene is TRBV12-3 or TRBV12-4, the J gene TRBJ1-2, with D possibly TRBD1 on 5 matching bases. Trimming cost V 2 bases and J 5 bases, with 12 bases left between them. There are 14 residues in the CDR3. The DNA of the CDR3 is TGTGCCAGCAGTTTAAAGAGGGGCTATTATGGCTACACCTTC. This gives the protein CASSLKRGYYGYTF.

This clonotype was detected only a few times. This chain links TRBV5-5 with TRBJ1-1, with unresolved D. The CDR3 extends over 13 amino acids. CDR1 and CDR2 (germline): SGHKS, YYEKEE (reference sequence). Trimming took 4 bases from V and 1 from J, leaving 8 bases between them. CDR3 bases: TGTGCCAGCAGCGAAAACTCGAACACTGAAGCTTTCTTT. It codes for CASSENSNTEAFF.

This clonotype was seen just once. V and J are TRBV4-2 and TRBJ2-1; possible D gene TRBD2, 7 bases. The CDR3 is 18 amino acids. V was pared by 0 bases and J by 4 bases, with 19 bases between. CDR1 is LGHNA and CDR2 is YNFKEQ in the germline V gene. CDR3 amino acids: CASSQDIGGGGAYNEQFF. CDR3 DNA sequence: TGTGCCAGCAGCCAAGATATCGGCGGAGGGGGGGCGTACAATGAGCAGTTCTTC.

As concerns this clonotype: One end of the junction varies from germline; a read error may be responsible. The CDR3 loop reads CVSSFRDRGTEAFF. CDR3 DNA: TGTGTCAGCAGTTTCCGGGACAGGGGCACTGAAGCTTTCTTT. The genes are TRBV9 and TRBJ1-1; 10 bases are a match to TRBD1. The CDR3 is 14 residues long. Germline assignment: CDR1 SGDLS and CDR2 YYNGEE.

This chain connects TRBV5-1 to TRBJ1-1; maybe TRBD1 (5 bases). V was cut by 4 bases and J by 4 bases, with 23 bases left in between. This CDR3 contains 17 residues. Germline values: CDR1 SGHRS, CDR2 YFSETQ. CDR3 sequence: CASSLQPGRTAGTEAFF. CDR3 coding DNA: TGCGCCAGCAGCCTCCAGCCGGGGCGGACGGCGGGCACTGAAGCTTTCTTT.

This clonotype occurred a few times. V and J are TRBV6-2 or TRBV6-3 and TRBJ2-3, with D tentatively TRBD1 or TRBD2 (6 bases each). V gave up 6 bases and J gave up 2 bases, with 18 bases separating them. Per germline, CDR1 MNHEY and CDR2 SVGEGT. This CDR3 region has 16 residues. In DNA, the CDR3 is TGTGCCAGCAGAAAAGGACAGCGGGCGTACACAGATACGCAGTATTTT. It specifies CASRKGQRAYTDTQYF.

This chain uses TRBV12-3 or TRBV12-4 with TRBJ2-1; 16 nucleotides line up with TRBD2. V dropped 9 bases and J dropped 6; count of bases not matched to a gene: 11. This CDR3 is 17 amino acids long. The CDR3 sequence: CASLPGLAGGVGNEQFF. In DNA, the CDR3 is TGTGCCAGTCTGCCGGGACTAGCGGGGGGGGTAGGCAATGAGCAGTTCTTC.

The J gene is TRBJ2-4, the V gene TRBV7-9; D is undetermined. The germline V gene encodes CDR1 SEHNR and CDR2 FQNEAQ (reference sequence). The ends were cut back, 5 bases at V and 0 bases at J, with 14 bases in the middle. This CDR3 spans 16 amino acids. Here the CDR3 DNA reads TGTGCCAGCAGCCCGCGTGGATATCTAGCCAAAAACATTCAGTACTTC. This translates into CASSPRGYLAKNIQYF. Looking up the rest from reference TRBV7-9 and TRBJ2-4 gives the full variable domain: DTGVSQNPRHKITKRGQNVTFRCDPISEHNRLYWYRQTLGQGPEFLTYFQNEAQLEKSRLLSDRFSAERPKGSFSTLEIQRTEQGDSAMYLCASSPRGYLAKNIQYFGAGTRLSVL.

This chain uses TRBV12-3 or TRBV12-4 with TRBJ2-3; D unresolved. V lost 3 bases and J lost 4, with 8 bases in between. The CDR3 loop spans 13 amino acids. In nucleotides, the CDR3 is TGTGCCAGCAGTTTTCCCCCTCCAGATACGCAGTATTTT. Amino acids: CASSFPPPDTQYF.